This TCR beta chain was sequenced in a study of shared clonotypes between healthy human individuals (dated by TCRdb to about 2020). Some background on the complete study: The cohort comprised a couple of women and a few men aged 18 to 49 years. For each donor, CD4 naive and CD4 memory were each run on three plates, CD8 naive on two plates, and CD8 memory on one plate. The study deeply sequenced blood TCR repertoires of several healthy adults to estimate repertoire size and the extent of clonotype sharing between individuals. Libraries were prepared and TCR repertoires were sequenced by different laboratories using diverse techniques, in order to increase sequencing depth and limit assay-specific biases. Leukapheresis yielded between about 0.85 and 9 billion PBMCs per donor. Results the study describes overall, beyond this receptor: Rarefaction of sorted-subset datasets indicated incomplete sequencing despite the large sequencing depth. Higher generation probabilities were observed for clonotypes shared by all four sorted-subset donors than for non-shared clonotypes. Larger estimated clonotype richness was generally found for naive subsets than for memory subsets. Sampling was limited to blood, and TCR repertoires in tissue likely differ from TCR repertoires in blood. Because the study included a small number of donors, the genetic and exposure-history diversity represented was limited. Across a few donors, approximately 5% of naive CD4, 3% to 4% of naive CD8, around 2.1% of memory CD4, and approximately 0.42% of memory CD8 clonotypes were shared. Based on pairwise subsampling, the degree of clonotype sharing among donors was expected to be affected by sequencing depth.

Taken from the germline V gene, the CDR1 and CDR2 loops are MNHEY and SVGAGI. The CDR3 sequence holds 14 residues, the cysteine and phenylalanine included. Left in the record is the CDR3 DNA by itself, 42 bases read in frame from the first base. The V and J ends are trimmed by 0 bases and 4 bases, leaving 10 bases between them. TCR CDR3 regions were amplified from genomic DNA by multiplex PCR using the deep immunoSEQ assay. Extracted genomic DNA from each cell subset was spread evenly across all wells of several immunoSEQ 96-well plates, with each plate serving as a replicate. Each replicate PCR for sorted subsets received around 210 ng genomic DNA, equal to roughly 33,000 T cell genomes. The purified libraries were quantified using a Qubit 3.0 fluorometer, sized with a Bioanalyzer 2100, and then quantified again using the KAPA Library Quantification kit. Every immunoSEQ 96-well plate was sequenced on a dedicated single-read 150-cycle Illumina NextSeq 550 flow cell. In the original analysis: Because the immunoSEQ output held only junctional sequences and lacked quality scores, the filtering could not match the filtering applied to full-length reads. Sequences were annotated with PyIR, a Python wrapper for IgBLAST v1.9, and V/J genes and CDR3 were assigned using IMGT germline references. Reads were removed for weak V/J assignments (E-value above 1e-6), missing CDR3, stop codons, out-of-frame junctions, or ambiguous translated residues. V3J clonotypes were defined as sequences sharing the same inferred V gene, J gene, and CDR3 amino acid sequence. Percentage overlap between repertoires was computed as shared unique clonotypes divided by the size of the smaller repertoire. Repertoire richness was assessed with RTK rarefaction, the Chao1 estimator, and Recon v2.1 estimates of unobserved clonotypes. Generation probabilities for all TCRbeta clonotypes obtained by the gDNA method from a few donors were computed using OLGA. As stored in TCRdb, this immuneACCESS dataset retains in-frame rearrangements with V and J assigned. A fraction of the clones does not appear; measured against another copy, unresolved V genes explain less than half of the discrepancy, and the remainder lacks a known reason. From that table come the V and J calls and clone size; the DNA was used to work out D and trimming. The sample table contains roughly 2 million clones; only one count was recorded for approximately 94% of them. About 1.1% of the sample is taken by the ten largest.

Remarks on this clone: Its target antigen remains unknown. The input lacks base qualities; no much larger clone sits a single base away. The sample has other DNA sequences that encode this CDR3 too.

CD8 naive samples consisted of CD45RO-negative cells that were positively selected for CCR7, yielding a CD45RA+CCR7+ population without TemRA cells. The donors were healthy, HIV-negative adults who had no recently reported acute infections or vaccinations. Every donor was a Caucasian adult living in Nashville, Tennessee, USA. After blood collection by leukapheresis, PBMCs were isolated using Ficoll-Histopaque density gradient centrifugation and then cryopreserved in the vapor phase of liquid nitrogen. Purity and quantity of every magnetically sorted T cell population were checked by analytical flow cytometry. Each sorted fraction had its genomic DNA isolated and then quantified by UV absorbance on a Nanodrop 2000c.

This sequence originates from a man between 18 and 35 years old in good health. Sequenced: naive CD8+ T cells sorted from blood. In light of the paper, this sample's cell subset or site label describes: CD45RA+CCR7+. The chain is assembled from TRBV6-5 and TRBJ2-7, with TRBD1 tentatively as D gene (6 bases match). The nucleotide sequence is TGTGCCAGCAGTTACTCGACAGGCGGTTACGAGCAGTACTTC. Its translation is CASSYSTGGYEQYF.